The clone carrying this TCR beta chain was detected only a few times. The antigen remains unidentified. The PCR ran on 60 Vbeta and 13 Jbeta primers. TCRdb's table, derived via immunoSEQ multiplex PCR, lists solely in-frame clones and lacks some. The data hold 120,000 or so clones, with around 70% observed a single time. This entry comes from a study of cytomegalovirus exposure and HLA in healthy donors. Whole-study results and caveats: The investigators catalogued 150 to 200 TCR beta chains as cytomegalovirus-associated.

This CDR3 spans 15 amino acids. The germline CDR1 and CDR2 sequences are SGHAT and FQNNGV. Trimming stripped 2 bases from V and 5 bases from J, with 12 bases between. The chain has TRBV11-2 and TRBJ1-4; a weak D match, TRBD1 (6 bases). The receptor comes from a man aged 35-49 years in good health and CMV-seropositive. Sequenced material: PBMCs. The CDR3 loop is CASSLLGHQNEKLFF. CDR3 in DNA: TGTGCCAGCAGCTTATTGGGACACCAAAATGAAAAACTGTTTTTT.